This T cell receptor beta chain is drawn from a study of OX40 agonist ivuxolimab in advanced cancers. Here immunoSEQ multiplex PCR was the method, and the copy in TCRdb shows in-frame clones only, minus some. The repertoire holds 60,000 to 65,000 clones, with roughly 84% as singletons. From germline, CDR1 is GTSNPN and CDR2 SVGIG (reference sequence). Trimming stripped 2 bases from V and 1 base from J, with 11 bases between. This CDR3 has 14 amino acids. This chain links TRBV30 with TRBJ1-1; TRBD1 might be the D (5 bases). The sequences come from CD4+ or CD8+ T cells sorted from blood, collected in a trial of the OX40 agonist ivuxolimab. This TCR came from an adult with an advanced solid tumor such as melanoma, head and neck, liver or kidney cancer. In DNA form, the CDR3 reads TGTGCCTGGAGTCGGGGGGTGAAGAACACTGAAGCTTTCTTT. Translation: CAWSRGVKNTEAFF. Full variable domain (remainder filled in from reference TRBV30 and TRBJ1-1): SQTIHQWPATLVQPVGSPLSLECTVEGTSNPNLYWYRQAAGRGLQLLFYSVGIGQISSEVPQNLSASRPQDRQFILSSKKLLLSDSGFYLCAWSRGVKNTEAFFGQGTRLTVV.